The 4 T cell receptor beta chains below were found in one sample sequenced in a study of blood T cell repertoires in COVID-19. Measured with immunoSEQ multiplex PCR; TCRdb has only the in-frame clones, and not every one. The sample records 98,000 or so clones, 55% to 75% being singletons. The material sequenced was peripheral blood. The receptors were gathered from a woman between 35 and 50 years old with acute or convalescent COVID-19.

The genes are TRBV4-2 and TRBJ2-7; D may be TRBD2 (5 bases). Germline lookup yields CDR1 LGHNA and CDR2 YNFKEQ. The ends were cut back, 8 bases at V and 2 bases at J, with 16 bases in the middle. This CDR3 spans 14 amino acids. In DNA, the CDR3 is TGTGCCAGCGGCCCCGAGGGTCTTCCCTACGAGCAGTACTTC. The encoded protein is CASGPEGLPYEQYF.

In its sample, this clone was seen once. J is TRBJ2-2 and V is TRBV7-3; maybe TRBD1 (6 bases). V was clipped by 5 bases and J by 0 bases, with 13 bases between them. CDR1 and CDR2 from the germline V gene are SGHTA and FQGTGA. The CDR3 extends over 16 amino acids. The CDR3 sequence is CASSPRQAANTGELFF. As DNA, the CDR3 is TGTGCCAGCAGCCCCCGACAGGCCGCGAACACCGGGGAGCTGTTTTTT.

The DNA for the CDR3 is TGTGCCAGCACTCGGTCAGAAAATCAGCCCCAGCATTTT. Translation: CASTRSENQPQHF. The J gene is TRBJ1-5, the V gene TRBV6-6, with D hard to call. Germline V gene lookup returns CDR1 MNHNY and CDR2 SVGAGI (reference sequence). The CDR3 is 13 amino acids. V lost 7 bases and J lost 4, with 11 bases in between.

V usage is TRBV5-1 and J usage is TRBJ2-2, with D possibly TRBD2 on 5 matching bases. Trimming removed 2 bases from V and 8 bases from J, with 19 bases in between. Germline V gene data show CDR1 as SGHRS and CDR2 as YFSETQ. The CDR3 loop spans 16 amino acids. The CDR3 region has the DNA TGCGCCAGCAGCTTCCCCAGCGGCACAGATCTGGGGGAGCTGTTTTTT. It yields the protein CASSFPSGTDLGELFF.